The 30 T cell receptor beta chains below come from one sample, sequenced in a study of regulatory T cells in long-lasting Graves disease. Sample time point: newly diagnosed GD, antithyroid drugs for less than 3 months. The TCR library was made from RNA extracted from PBMCs. Arm-PCR of CDR3 regions and iRepertoire HTBI primers were the basis on which TCR beta libraries were built. Each CDR3 protein is one row after TCRdb ran MiXCR on the multiplex PCR reads. This sample has fewer than 650,000 distinct CDR3 sequences; around 15% occur once, and the top ten carry around 18%. The same data also contributed to another study, on T cells in Graves' hyperthyroidism and ophthalmopathy.

This specimen consisted of peripheral blood mononuclear cells (PBMCs), obtained at new diagnosis, from a patient treated with antithyroid drugs. Source of these receptors: a young woman with Graves disease.

In the case of this clonotype: A clone one base away is much larger, so this may be a read error. The genes are TRBV20-1 and TRBJ2-1; unclear D gene. The CDR3 covers 15 residues. The germline V and J ends were trimmed by 6 bases and 5 bases, with 20 bases remaining between them. Germline CDR1 DFQATT, CDR2 SNEGSKA (reference sequence). The CDR3 loop reads CSAPIVEKLDNEQFF. As DNA, the CDR3 is TGCAGTGCCCCGATAGTGGAGAAGCTAGACAATGAGCAGTTCTTC.

This clonotype was counted at least ten times. The chain carries TRBV28 and TRBJ2-7, with TRBD2 matching 11 bases. CDR3 length equals 15 residues. Trimming removed 7 bases from V and 6 bases from J; junction bases left unmatched: 11. CDR1 and CDR2 from the germline V gene are MDHEN and SYDVKM. CDR3 amino acids: CASIKASGRSLEQYF. CDR3 nucleotides: TGTGCCAGCATCAAAGCTAGCGGGAGGTCCCTCGAGCAGTACTTC. Full variable domain (remainder filled in from reference TRBV28 and TRBJ2-7): DVKVTQSSRYLVKRTGEKVFLECVQDMDHENMFWYRQDPGLGLRLIYFSYDVKMKEKGDIPEGYSVSREKKERFSLILESASTNQTSMYLCASIKASGRSLEQYFGPGTRLTVT.

The table lists this clonotype with a few counts. J is TRBJ1-5 and V is TRBV6-1; D gene uncertain. The CDR3 has 18 residues. Germline loops: CDR1 MNHNS, CDR2 SASEGT. V was clipped by 2 bases and J by 5 bases, with 22 bases between them. Here the CDR3 reads CASSERDAPLLGDQPQHF. In nucleotides, the CDR3 is TGTGCCAGCAGTGAACGAGATGCCCCACTATTAGGAGATCAGCCCCAGCATTTT.

This clonotype occurred once. The chain joins TRBV5-1 to TRBJ2-7; 8 bases fit TRBD1. This CDR3 has 15 amino acids. Germline V gives CDR1 SGHRS, CDR2 YFSETQ. Losses at the gene ends were 7 bases for V and 3 bases for J; bases not matched to a gene: 12. CDR3 DNA sequence: TGCGCCAGCGGCATTTCGGGACAGGTTTACTACGAGCAGTACTTC. It yields the protein CASGISGQVYYEQYF.

The chain couples TRBV2 to TRBJ2-2, with D tentatively TRBD1 (5 bases). Germline CDR1 and CDR2: SNHLY and FYNNEI. V lost 7 bases and J 2 bases, leaving 11 bases between the germline ends. The CDR3 contains 14 residues. In DNA, the CDR3 is TGTGCCAGCACCTGGGGCCCAAACACCGGGGAGCTGTTTTTT. Residues: CASTWGPNTGELFF. Full variable domain (remainder filled in from reference TRBV2 and TRBJ2-2): EPEVTQTPSHQVTQMGQEVILRCVPISNHLYFYWYRQILGQKVEFLVSFYNNEISEKSEIFDDQFSVERPDGSNFTLKIRSTKLEDSAMYFCASTWGPNTGELFFGEGSRLTVL.

This clonotype has just a few counts. Sequence at one end of the junction differs from germline and may be a read error. The J gene is TRBJ2-1, the V gene TRBV7-7, with 15 bases fitting TRBD2. The CDR3 loop spans 19 amino acids. The germline CDR1 and CDR2 sequences are SSHAT and FNYEAQ (reference sequence). CDR3: CASSLGLAGGGGSYNEQFF. Here the CDR3 DNA reads TGTGCTAGCAGCCTTGGACTAGCGGGAGGGGGGGGGTCCTACAATGAGCAGTTCTTC.

In this sample, this clonotype turned up many times. J is TRBJ2-7 and V is TRBV14; D is undetermined. Germline CDR1 reads SGHDN; CDR2 reads FVKESK. There are 12 residues in the CDR3. Trimming removed 1 base from V and 11 bases from J, with 12 bases in between. This CDR3 reads CASSQVRGKEYF. CDR3 in DNA: TGTGCCAGCAGCCAAGTAAGAGGAAAGGAGTACTTC.

This clonotype showed up many times. The chain combines TRBV3-1 with TRBJ2-7; D is ambiguous. This CDR3 spans 16 amino acids. Per the germline V gene, CDR1 is LGHDT and CDR2 is YNNKEL (reference sequence). V lost 2 bases and J lost 2, with 16 bases in between. CDR3 in amino acids: CASSQFSTTSTYEQYF. The CDR3 DNA follows: TGTGCCAGCAGCCAATTCTCCACTACCAGTACCTACGAGCAGTACTTC.

This clonotype has at least ten counts. V gene TRBV7-8 combines with J gene TRBJ2-7; D gene ambiguous. The V end lost 0 bases, the J end lost 1 base, and 13 bases lay between the germline ends. Germline loops: CDR1 SGHVS, CDR2 FQNEAQ. The CDR3 extends over 16 amino acids. The CDR3 nucleotides are TGTGCCAGCAGCTTAGCAGGAAGCCTCGATTCCTACGAGCAGTACTTC. It encodes CASSLAGSLDSYEQYF. Combining the CDR3 with reference TRBV7-8 and TRBJ2-7 gives the whole variable domain GAGVSQSPRYKVAKRGQDVALRCDPISGHVSLFWYQQALGQGPEFLTYFQNEAQLDKSGLPSDRFFAERPEGSVSTLKIQRTQQEDSAVYLCASSLAGSLDSYEQYFGPGTRLTVT.

The table lists this clonotype with many counts. The chain links TRBV27 to TRBJ2-1; possible D gene TRBD1, 6 bases. Germline assignment: CDR1 MNHEY and CDR2 SMNVEV (reference sequence). V gave up 6 bases and J gave up 2 bases, with 11 bases separating them. The CDR3 totals 14 residues. The DNA for the CDR3 is TGTGCCAGCAGCTTAGGACAGACCTACAATGAGCAGTTCTTC. This translates into CASSLGQTYNEQFF.

This clonotype was seen a handful of times. The chain is built from TRBV7-2 and TRBJ2-1, with D hard to call. CDR3 length: 16 residues. V was trimmed by 5 bases and J by 0 bases, leaving 14 bases between them. Looked up from germline, CDR1 is SGHTA and CDR2 is FQGNSA. CDR3 region: CASSPPFGSSYNEQFF. Written as DNA, the CDR3 is TGTGCCAGCAGCCCCCCGTTTGGTAGCTCCTACAATGAGCAGTTCTTC. The variable domain in full, with the rest retrieved from reference TRBV7-2 and TRBJ2-1, is GAGVSQSPSNKVTEKGKDVELRCDPISGHTALYWYRQSLGQGLEFLIYFQGNSAPDKSGLPSDRFSAERTGGSVSTLTIQRTQQEDSAVYLCASSPPFGSSYNEQFFGPGTRLTVL.

To note about this clonotype: A far larger clone is one nucleotide away, so this likely arose from a read error. The V call is TRBV12-3 or TRBV12-4, the J call TRBJ1-1, with a tentative D call TRBD1 (5 bases). V dropped 4 bases and J dropped 6 bases, with 18 bases sitting between them. This CDR3 is 15 amino acids long. The CDR3, as DNA: TGTGCCAGCAGTTCACCCGGGACGGTCGTACCTGAAGCTTTCTTT. Its translation is CASSSPGTVVPEAFF.

J is TRBJ2-5 and V is TRBV11-2; D is possibly TRBD1 (6 bases). This CDR3 spans 14 amino acids. Germline-derived CDR1 and CDR2 are SGHAT and FQNNGV. The V and J ends lost 5 bases and 7 bases respectively, with 17 bases between them. The CDR3 bases are TGTGCCAGCAGCCAAGGCGGACAGTCAGGGACCCAGTACTTC. Its protein is CASSQGGQSGTQYF.

The table lists this clonotype with many counts. The chain combines TRBV7-2 with TRBJ1-1; the D is unclear. This CDR3 spans 15 amino acids. Germline V gene lookup returns CDR1 SGHTA and CDR2 FQGNSA. Trimming pared 2 bases from V and 0 bases from J, leaving 10 bases between. Here the CDR3 reads CASSLSGGMNTEAFF. In nucleotides, the CDR3 is TGTGCCAGCAGCTTATCAGGAGGGATGAACACTGAAGCTTTCTTT.

This clonotype showed up many times. This rearrangement joins TRBV9 to TRBJ2-2; D is undetermined. The germline gives CDR1 SGDLS, CDR2 YYNGEE. Trimming pared 3 bases from V and 6 bases from J, leaving 9 bases between. This CDR3 has 13 residues. The CDR3 spells CASSGRAPGELFF. Written as DNA, the CDR3 is TGTGCCAGCAGCGGAAGAGCTCCCGGGGAGCTGTTTTTT. Combining the CDR3 with reference TRBV9 and TRBJ2-2 gives the whole variable domain DSGVTQTPKHLITATGQRVTLRCSPRSGDLSVYWYQQSLDQGLQFLIQYYNGEERAKGNILERFSAQQFPDLHSELNLSSLELGDSALYFCASSGRAPGELFFGEGSRLTVL.

To note about this clonotype: A far larger clone differs by one base, so this is likely a read error. J is TRBJ1-1 and V is TRBV6-1; TRBD1 is a possible D gene (6 bases). Germline CDR1 is MNHNS and CDR2 is SASEGT. The CDR3 covers 15 residues. In nucleotides, the CDR3 is TGTGCCACTACGGATTTGGGGGCGTGGGACACTGAAGCTTCCTTT. Protein product: CATTDLGAWDTEASF.

This clonotype was seen ten or more times. The germline gene is not matched at one end of the junction; a read error may be the cause. The chain employs TRBV3-1 and TRBJ1-5; D is uncertain. The CDR3 consists of 13 residues. Germline V gene data show CDR1 as LGHDT and CDR2 as YNNKEL (reference sequence). In DNA form, the CDR3 reads TGCGCCAGCAGCCAAGTTGGAGGCCAGCCCCAGCATTTT. Residues: CASSQVGGQPQHF. The full variable domain, completed using reference TRBV3-1 and TRBJ1-5, is DTAVSQTPKYLVTQMGNDKSIKCEQNLGHDTMYWYKQDSKKFLKIMFSYNNKELIINETVPNRFSPKSPDKAHLNLHINSLELGDSAVYFCASSQVGGQPQHFGDGTRLSIL.

This clonotype was seen many times. V is TRBV6-1 and J is TRBJ2-7; D uncertain. The CDR3 is 15 residues long. The germline CDR1 and CDR2 sequences are MNHNS and SASEGT. V shed 6 bases and J shed 0 bases, with 15 bases lying between them. CDR3 bases: TGTGCCAGCAGCCTCGCCGGACGGAGCTCCTACGAGCAGTACTTC. Its translation is CASSLAGRSSYEQYF.

On this clonotype: A read error likely explains this, since a far larger clone differs by one base. This chain connects TRBV6-2 or TRBV6-3 to TRBJ2-1; 10 bases line up with TRBD2. The V gene end was trimmed by 6 bases and the J gene end by 10 bases; junction bases not matched to a gene: 15. CDR3 size: 16 residues. CDR1 is MNHEY, CDR2 SVGEGT, per germline. CDR3 in DNA: TGTGCCAGCAGCGGTTGGAGCGGGAGGGATTCCTACGAGCAGTTCTTC. It codes for CASSGWSGRDSYEQFF.

The table lists this clonotype with many counts. The J gene is TRBJ2-1, the V gene TRBV11-2; weak D call: TRBD1 (6 bases). There are 13 residues in the CDR3. Germline V CDR1 and CDR2: SGHAT, FQNNGV. V lost 6 bases and J 1 base, leaving 7 bases between the germline ends. The CDR3 is CASRTGSYNEQFF. For the CDR3, the DNA is TGTGCCAGCAGGACAGGTTCCTACAATGAGCAGTTCTTC.

This clonotype appeared many times. The chain combines TRBV5-1 with TRBJ2-7; 8 nucleotides align to TRBD1. The germline V gene encodes CDR1 SGHRS and CDR2 YFSETQ. With 4 bases clipped from V and 1 base from J, the junction kept 4 bases outside the gene matches. This CDR3 region has 14 residues. The CDR3 reads CASSPRTGSYEQYF. CDR3 coding DNA: TGCGCCAGCAGCCCGCGGACAGGGTCCTACGAGCAGTACTTC. The full variable domain, completed using reference TRBV5-1 and TRBJ2-7, is KAGVTQTPRYLIKTRGQQVTLSCSPISGHRSVSWYQQTPGQGLQFLFEYFSETQRNKGNFPGRFSGRQFSNSRSEMNVSTLELGDSALYLCASSPRTGSYEQYFGPGTRLTVT.

This clonotype was picked up many times. V is TRBV20-1 and J is TRBJ2-5, with 10 bases aligning to TRBD2. The germline V gene encodes CDR1 DFQATT and CDR2 SNEGSKA (reference sequence). This CDR3 contains 13 residues. V dropped 4 bases and J dropped 5; count of bases not matched to a gene: 4. The CDR3 reads CSATSGGGETQYF. CDR3 nucleotide sequence: TGCAGTGCTACTAGCGGGGGCGGGGAGACCCAGTACTTC.

This clonotype was seen at least ten times. The gene calls are TRBV10-3 and TRBJ1-1; a possible D gene is TRBD1 (5 bases). Trimming stripped 4 bases from V and 4 bases from J, with 13 bases between. This CDR3 is 14 amino acids long. In germline, CDR1 is ENHRY, CDR2 SYGVKD. The CDR3 spells CAISVGVDGTEAFF. The CDR3 DNA reads TGTGCCATCAGTGTGGGGGTTGATGGCACTGAAGCTTTCTTT.

V gene TRBV20-1 combines with J gene TRBJ1-1; D unresolved. The germline V and J ends were trimmed by 3 bases and 0 bases, with 8 bases remaining between them. From germline, CDR1 is DFQATT and CDR2 SNEGSKA (reference sequence). This CDR3 region has 13 residues. The CDR3 DNA sequence: TGCAGTGCTAGCTACGCCTTGAACACTGAAGCTTTCTTT. It codes for CSASYALNTEAFF.

Regarding this clonotype: This may stem from a read error, because a much larger clone lies one nucleotide away. V usage is TRBV6-5 and J usage is TRBJ2-1; D remains unclear. V was shortened by 2 bases and J by 10 bases, with 15 bases between the two germline ends. The CDR3 is made up of 14 amino acids. Germline V gives CDR1 MNHEY, CDR2 SVGAGI. CDR3 in DNA: TGTGCCAGCAGTTACGGTGGGCCGACCGACGAGCAGTTCTTC. Amino acids: CASSYGGPTDEQFF.

This clonotype was recorded many times. This rearrangement joins TRBV9 to TRBJ1-1, with a tentative D call TRBD1 (6 bases). Trimming pared 4 bases from V and 1 base from J, leaving 14 bases between. This CDR3 is built from 15 residues. Germline values: CDR1 SGDLS, CDR2 YYNGEE. The CDR3 here is CASSPGDRTNTEAFF. As DNA, the CDR3 is TGTGCCAGCAGCCCAGGAGACAGGACGAACACTGAAGCTTTCTTT.

This chain connects TRBV10-1 to TRBJ2-3; TRBD1 or TRBD2 may be the D gene (5 bases each). CDR1 is WNHNN, CDR2 SYGVQD, per germline (reference sequence). The CDR3 is made up of 12 amino acids. V was trimmed by 3 bases and J by 6 bases, leaving 7 bases between them. CDR3 sequence: CASSEGEDTQYF. The CDR3 nucleotides read TGCGCCAGCAGTGAAGGGGAGGATACGCAGTATTTT.

The chain is built from TRBV19 and TRBJ2-2, with 10 bases that match TRBD2. V lost 0 bases to trimming and J lost 4 bases; unmatched junction nucleotides: 11. This CDR3 contains 19 residues. CDR1 is LNHDA, CDR2 SQIVND, per germline (reference sequence). As DNA, the CDR3 is TGTGCCAGTAGTATAGATACCAGTGTAGCGGGAGGCCTCACCGGGGAGCTGTTTTTT. It yields the protein CASSIDTSVAGGLTGELFF.

CDR3 sequence: CAWSGADRGNNSPLHF. The CDR3 bases are TGTGCCTGGAGTGGGGCGGACAGGGGGAATAATTCACCCCTCCACTTT. The rearrangement joins TRBV30 to TRBJ1-6; 10 bases line up with TRBD1. CDR3 size: 16 residues. Germline V CDR1 and CDR2: GTSNPN, SVGIG (reference sequence). V trimming: 1 base; J trimming: 5 bases; junction bases outside the gene matches: 5.

This clonotype was observed many times. The V gene is TRBV27, the J gene TRBJ1-1; tentative D call: TRBD1 (6 bases). Trimming left V 5 bases short and J 2 bases short, with 21 bases between. Germline assignment: CDR1 MNHEY and CDR2 SMNVEV (reference sequence). This CDR3 contains 17 residues. The CDR3 DNA follows: TGTGCCAGCAGTAAGATTTGGGCGCAGGGGCGTAACACTGAAGCTTTCTTT. It translates to CASSKIWAQGRNTEAFF.